The clone carrying this T cell receptor (beta chain) has ten or more counts. This entry belongs to a study of T cells after yellow fever vaccination. Study observations and caveats: Researchers report a weaker secondary response that nonetheless peaked faster, day 5 versus 15.

A single record per CDR3 protein comes from TCRdb applying MiXCR to the 5' RACE reads. The sample has around 50,000 distinct CDR3 sequences; 6% to 7% are singletons. The germline gives CDR1 SGHVS, CDR2 FNYEAQ. Between the trimmed V and J ends, which lost 2 bases and 4 bases, there was a span of 15 bases. The CDR3 has 16 amino acids. The TCR was taken from a man aged 25-40 years who received the YFV17D yellow fever vaccine. This chain connects TRBV7-6 to TRBJ1-3; unclear D gene. The source was PBMCs, either bulk or a sorted T-cell subset (CD4+, CD8+, memory, or dextramer-sorted; not recorded which), collected 45 days after the yellow fever booster vaccination. In DNA, the CDR3 is TGTGCCAGCAGCTTACAAACCGGTGGGTCCGGAAACACCATATATTTT. It translates to CASSLQTGGSGNTIYF.